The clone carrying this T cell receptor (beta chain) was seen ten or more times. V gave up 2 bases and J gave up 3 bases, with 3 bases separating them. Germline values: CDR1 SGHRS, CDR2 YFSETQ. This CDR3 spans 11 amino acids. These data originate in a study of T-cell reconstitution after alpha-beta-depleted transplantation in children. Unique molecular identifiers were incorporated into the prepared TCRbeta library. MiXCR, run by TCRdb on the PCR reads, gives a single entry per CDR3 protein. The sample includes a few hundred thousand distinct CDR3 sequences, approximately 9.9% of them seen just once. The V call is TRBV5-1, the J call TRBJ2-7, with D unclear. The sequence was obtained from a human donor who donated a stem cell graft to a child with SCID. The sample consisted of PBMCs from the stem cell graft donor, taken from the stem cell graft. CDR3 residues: CASSFDYEQYF. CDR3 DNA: TGCGCCAGCAGCTTTGACTACGAGCAGTACTTC.